The subject of this entry is one TCR beta chain. Its target is unknown. The data were obtained in a study of shared clonotypes between healthy human individuals. Study observations and caveats: Clonotype sharing among the donors was expected to vary with sequencing depth.

Recent vaccinations or acute infections were absent in the healthy HIV-negative adult donors. The CDR3 consists of 13 residues. Trimming stripped 5 bases from V and 3 bases from J, with 11 bases between. The germline CDR1 and CDR2 sequences are LNHDA and SQIVND (reference sequence). Sequencing was at deep level. Replicate PCRs for sorted subsets used 200 ng DNA; this equaled about 30,000 T cell genomes. Method: immunoSEQ multiplex PCR; TCRdb's copy keeps in-frame clones and lacks some. The sample records 550,000 to 850,000 clones, 72% being singletons. Specimen: memory CD4+ T cells sorted from blood. Indicated subset: CD45RA-negative fraction. The clonotype comes from a woman aged 25 to 39 in good health. This chain links TRBV19 with TRBJ2-7, with a possible D match to TRBD2 (6 bases). The DNA of the CDR3 is TGTGCCAGTAGTCGCGGGGCTTTCTACGAGCAGTACTTC. Its translation is CASSRGAFYEQYF.